The rows below give T cell receptor beta chains drawn from one sample of a study of early T cells in non-severe SARS-CoV-2 infection. In TCRdb, the 5' RACE reads were re-called with MiXCR into one record per CDR3 protein. There are 80,000 to 95,000 distinct CDR3 sequences in the sample; more than 13% occur only once, and roughly 9.7% lies in the top ten. Sequenced material: whole blood. These receptors originate from an adult who was a healthcare worker with PCR-confirmed SARS-CoV-2 infection or an uninfected control (not recorded which). CDR3s leave out the opening cysteine and the closing phenylalanine or tryptophan.

J | V | CDR3
TRBJ1-2 | TRBV18 | ASSPLSRRKVNYGYT
TRBJ1-2 | TRBV28 | ASGNRDPYGYT
TRBJ1-1 | TRBV2 | ASSEYVNTEAF
TRBJ1-5 | TRBV6-1 | ASSEAGGNQPQH
TRBJ1-4 | TRBV10-3 | AISQTGANEKLF
TRBJ2-7 | TRBV5-1 | ASSPRDRGSYEQY
TRBJ2-1 | TRBV29-1 | SVTPSGGQKGEQF
TRBJ2-4 | TRBV6-2/TRBV6-3 | ASRDRTRKHQY
TRBJ1-3 | TRBV3-1 | ASSQGPGSSGNTIY
TRBJ1-1 | TRBV7-8 | ASSLDLGNTEAF
TRBJ2-7 | TRBV6-2/TRBV6-3 | ASSGTGSPIREQY
TRBJ2-7 | TRBV6-6 | ASSYSWVAYEQY
TRBJ2-3 | TRBV7-9 | ASSRTVSTDTQY
TRBJ2-3 | TRBV20-1 | SAIPSGGSTDTQY
TRBJ1-5 | TRBV5-6 | ASSPSPGGNQPQH
TRBJ2-3 | TRBV2 | ASGGDLPDTDTQY
TRBJ2-7 | TRBV7-9 | ASSLPSSNEQY
TRBJ1-1 | TRBV20-1 | SAPGGLTTEAF
TRBJ1-2 | TRBV7-6 | ASSQSWTGAYGYT
TRBJ2-5 | TRBV20-1 | SAMARVRETQY
TRBJ2-3 | TRBV12-3/TRBV12-4 | ATMGAFTDTQY
TRBJ1-1 | TRBV5-5 | ASRPGQTNTEAF
TRBJ1-5 | TRBV20-1 | SGARGDQPQH
TRBJ2-5 | TRBV5-6 | ASTRTGGETQY
TRBJ1-1 | TRBV11-3 | ASSLFANTEAF
TRBJ2-1 | TRBV11-2 | ASSLSGSYNEQF
TRBJ2-7 | TRBV30 | AWSVGPYEQY
TRBJ2-1 | TRBV2 | ASTLLSGAYNEQF
TRBJ2-3 | TRBV12-2 | ASPPQGLPVTDTQY
TRBJ2-2 | TRBV23-1 | ASSPHPRQENTGELF
TRBJ1-1 | TRBV6-4 | ASSDSAQGAEAF
TRBJ1-5 | TRBV7-2 | ASSLGTGNQPQH
TRBJ1-1 | TRBV29-1 | SGSQGARTEAF
TRBJ1-6 | TRBV25-1 | ASSEFGANSPLH
TRBJ2-6 | TRBV28 | ASSSRAPGANVLT
TRBJ2-5 | TRBV28 | ASTRRGYETQY
TRBJ1-4 | TRBV12-5 | ASGLGGVGGEKLF